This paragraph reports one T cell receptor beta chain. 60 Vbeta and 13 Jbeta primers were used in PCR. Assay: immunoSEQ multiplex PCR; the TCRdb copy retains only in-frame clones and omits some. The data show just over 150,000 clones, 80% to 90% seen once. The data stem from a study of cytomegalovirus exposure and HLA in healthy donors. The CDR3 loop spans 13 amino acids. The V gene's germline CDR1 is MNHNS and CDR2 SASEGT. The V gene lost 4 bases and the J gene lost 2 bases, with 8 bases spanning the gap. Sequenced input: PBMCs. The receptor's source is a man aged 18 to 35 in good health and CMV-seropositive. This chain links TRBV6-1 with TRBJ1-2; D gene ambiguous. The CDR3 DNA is TGTGCCAGCAGTGGCCAGGTAAACTATGGCTACACCTTC. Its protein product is CASSGQVNYGYTF.